The next 31 T cell receptor beta chains were all read from a single sample in a study of blood T cell repertoires in COVID-19. TCRdb's copy holds only in-frame clones and misses some; the assay was immunoSEQ multiplex PCR. Of about 220,000 clones in the sample, about four fifths are singletons; the top ten hold 3% to 4.5%. What was sequenced was peripheral blood. These TCRs come from an elderly woman with acute or convalescent COVID-19.

The gene calls are TRBV5-1 and TRBJ1-2, with D possibly TRBD1 on 6 matching bases. V lost 0 bases and J lost 3, with 9 bases in between. Germline V gene data show CDR1 as SGHRS and CDR2 as YFSETQ. The CDR3 is 14 amino acids. In DNA, the CDR3 is TGCGCCAGCAGCTTGGCAGGGGCGGACTATGGCTACACCTTC. As protein: CASSLAGADYGYTF.

This sequence joins TRBV27 and TRBJ1-1, with D maybe TRBD1 (5 bases). This CDR3 is built from 14 residues. CDR1 and CDR2 (germline): MNHEY, SMNVEV (reference sequence). With 4 bases removed from V and 0 bases from J, the gap between germline ends came to 9 bases. This chain's CDR3 is CASSSGPMNTEAFF. The CDR3 DNA is TGTGCCAGCAGTTCAGGGCCCATGAACACTGAAGCTTTCTTT.

The V call is TRBV5-1, the J call TRBJ2-2; TRBD1 agrees at 11 bases. Trimming at V came to 6 bases and at J to 2 bases, leaving 6 bases not matched to a gene. The CDR3 runs to 16 residues. Germline V gene lookup returns CDR1 SGHRS and CDR2 YFSETQ. CDR3 sequence: CASTWTGGGNTGELFF. CDR3 nucleotide sequence: TGCGCCAGCACTTGGACAGGGGGCGGAAACACCGGGGAGCTGTTTTTT.

In DNA form, the CDR3 reads TGTGCCAGCAGCCAAGAGACAGGGAGTGGTAATGAAAAACTGTTTTTT. Amino acid sequence: CASSQETGSGNEKLFF. The chain carries TRBV3-1 (or the pseudogene TRBV3-2) and TRBJ1-4; TRBD1 matches 7 bases. The germline V gene has CDR1 LGHDT and CDR2 YNNKEL (reference sequence). This CDR3 has 16 residues. V gave up 0 bases and J gave up 4 bases; unmatched junction bases: 5.

V is TRBV27 and J is TRBJ1-5, with 8 bases that match TRBD1. The CDR3 sequence is 16 residues long. Germline V lookup: CDR1 MNHEY, CDR2 SMNVEV (reference sequence). The junction had 7 bases not matched to a gene; V was cut back by 6 bases and J by 0 bases. The CDR3 here is CASRPTGGLSNQPQHF. The CDR3 nucleotides are TGTGCCAGCAGGCCAACAGGGGGACTTAGCAATCAGCCCCAGCATTTT.

The chain combines TRBV21-1 with TRBJ1-1; the table's TRBD1 call for D was not verified on the DNA. TRBV21-1 is given as a pseudogene. This CDR3 has 14 amino acids. In nucleotides, the CDR3 is TGTGCCAGCAGCAAAGTTCGGACAAAAACTGAAGCTTTCTTT. Residues: CASSKVRTKTEAFF.

This sequence joins TRBV7-2 and TRBJ2-2, with no clear D. Germline V gene data show CDR1 as SGHTA and CDR2 as FQGNSA. V dropped 4 bases and J dropped 5 bases, with 5 bases sitting between them. The CDR3 totals 12 residues. The CDR3 coding sequence is TGTGCCAGCAGCTCTCCTACCGGGGAGCTGTTTTTT. Its translation is CASSSPTGELFF.

This chain uses TRBV11-2 with TRBJ1-1, with D perhaps TRBD1 (5 bases). Germline loops: CDR1 SGHAT, CDR2 FQNNGV. CDR3 size: 15 residues. The V end lost 6 bases, the J end lost 1 base, and 15 bases lay between the germline ends. DNA of the CDR3: TGTGCCAGCAGTCCCGGACAACAGAAGAACACTGAAGCTTTCTTT. This translates into CASSPGQQKNTEAFF.

This clone has only a few counts. This chain joins TRBV5-1 and TRBJ1-3, with TRBD1 identical over 8 bases. Unmatched junction bases numbered 6, after V lost 1 base and J lost 0 bases. Germline-derived CDR1 and CDR2 are SGHRS and YFSETQ. The CDR3 contains 17 residues. CDR3 DNA sequence: TGCGCCAGCAGCTTGATAGGGACAGGATTCTCTGGAAACACCATATATTTT. Translated, it gives CASSLIGTGFSGNTIYF.

The J gene is TRBJ1-4, the V gene TRBV12-5; a possible D gene is TRBD1 (6 bases). The CDR3 is 14 amino acids. The germline CDR1 and CDR2 sequences are LGHNT and FRNRAP. V was pared by 2 bases and J by 6 bases, with 10 bases between. The CDR3 loop reads CASGLRAGDEKLFF. The CDR3 DNA reads TGTGCTAGTGGTTTGAGGGCAGGGGATGAAAAACTGTTTTTT.

Remarks on this clone: Other DNA sequences in the same sample also yield this CDR3. V usage is TRBV5-1 and J usage is TRBJ1-1; 11 bases agree with TRBD1. Trimming cost V 7 bases and J 2 bases; bases outside gene matches: 1. This CDR3 spans 13 amino acids. CDR1 is SGHRS, CDR2 YFSETQ, per germline. Here the CDR3 DNA reads TGCGCCAGCCGGACAGGGGGCAACACTGAAGCTTTCTTT. It specifies CASRTGGNTEAFF.

The table lists this clone with a count of one. V gene TRBV6-2 or TRBV6-3 combines with J gene TRBJ2-1; D might be TRBD1 (6 bases). V shed 6 bases and J shed 7 bases, with 22 bases lying between them. There are 16 residues in the CDR3. Germline V lookup: CDR1 MNHEY, CDR2 SVGEGT. CDR3 nucleotide sequence: TGTGCCAGCAGCCCTAAACCGGAGTTAGGGACAAATGAGCAGTTCTTC. It is translated as CASSPKPELGTNEQFF.

V is TRBV6-2 or TRBV6-3 and J is TRBJ1-1; the D is unclear. Germline CDR1 reads MNHEY; CDR2 reads SVGEGT. This CDR3 contains 13 residues. Trimming took off 6 bases at V and 1 base at J, with 9 bases between the two ends. CDR3 nucleotide sequence: TGTGCCAGCAGCAAACAGTCGAACACTGAAGCTTTCTTT. It translates to CASSKQSNTEAFF.

The genes are TRBV5-3 and TRBJ2-3, with 15 bases fitting TRBD2. TRBV5-3 is treated as an ORF (open reading frame) with a function not yet certain. The V segment lost 4 bases and the J segment 2 bases; nucleotides outside the gene matches: 11. The CDR3 has 19 residues. For the CDR3, the DNA is TGTGCCAGAAGCCCGAGGACTAGCGGGGGGGCCGGTCCCACAGATACGCAGTATTTT. Residues: CARSPRTSGGAGPTDTQYF.

The V and J genes are TRBV5-1 and TRBJ2-2, with 8 nucleotides matching TRBD1. The germline gives CDR1 SGHRS, CDR2 YFSETQ. This CDR3 is 15 amino acids long. The V gene end was trimmed by 4 bases and the J gene end by 5 bases; junction bases not matched to a gene: 7. The CDR3 DNA is TGCGCCAGCAGCGTCGGGCGACAGGGGACCGGGGAGCTGTTTTTT. Translating it yields CASSVGRQGTGELFF.

CDR3 nucleotide sequence: TGCGCCAGCAGCCAAGATCGGCGACAGGGGGCCGGGGAGCTGTTTTTT. Its translation is CASSQDRRQGAGELFF. This rearrangement joins TRBV4-3 to TRBJ2-2; 9 nucleotides align to TRBD1. Germline V gene data show CDR1 as LGHNA and CDR2 as YSLEER. The trim removed 0 bases at V and 6 bases at J, leaving 5 bases unmatched. The CDR3 is made up of 16 amino acids.

This clone was recorded only once. For the CDR3, the DNA is TGTGCCAGCAGCGCGCAGGCGGGGGGCGAAGATACGCAGTATTTT. Translating it yields CASSAQAGGEDTQYF. The rearrangement uses TRBV9 and TRBJ2-3; TRBD2 matches at 8 bases. Trimming removed 3 bases from V and 5 bases from J; junction bases left unmatched: 8. The CDR3 is 15 amino acids. Germline V gene lookup returns CDR1 SGDLS and CDR2 YYNGEE.

The chain joins TRBV30 to TRBJ1-4, with D unclear. CDR1 is GTSNPN, CDR2 SVGIG, per germline (reference sequence). CDR3 size: 12 residues. Trimming removed 8 bases from V and 0 bases from J, with 7 bases in between. The CDR3 region is CATAATNEKLFF. Written as DNA, the CDR3 is TGTGCCACAGCTGCAACTAATGAAAAACTGTTTTTT.

The V and J genes are TRBV5-1 and TRBJ2-7; a weak D match, TRBD2 (6 bases). The V gene lost 8 bases and the J gene lost 0 bases, with 12 bases spanning the gap. The CDR3 is 13 residues long. Germline V gene lookup returns CDR1 SGHRS and CDR2 YFSETQ. CDR3 protein: CASRRGSSYEQYF. The CDR3 coding sequence is TGCGCCAGTAGGAGGGGCAGCTCCTACGAGCAGTACTTC. Variable domain in full (rest from reference TRBV5-1 and TRBJ2-7): KAGVTQTPRYLIKTRGQQVTLSCSPISGHRSVSWYQQTPGQGLQFLFEYFSETQRNKGNFPGRFSGRQFSNSRSEMNVSTLELGDSALYLCASRRGSSYEQYFGPGTRLTVT.

J is TRBJ1-2 and V is TRBV19; D perhaps matches TRBD1 (5 bases). Germline-derived CDR1 and CDR2 are LNHDA and SQIVND (reference sequence). This CDR3 contains 16 residues. Trimming removed 5 bases at V and 6 bases at J, with 22 bases between. DNA for the CDR3: TGTGCCAGTAGTTCCGACAGCCCCAAAGACCTCGATGGCTACACCTTC. Protein: CASSSDSPKDLDGYTF.

The chain carries TRBV4-3 and TRBJ1-1; D gene ambiguous. The V end lost 6 bases, the J end lost 1 base, and 15 bases lay between the germline ends. The V gene's germline CDR1 is LGHNA and CDR2 YSLEER. The CDR3 is made up of 15 amino acids. The CDR3 loop is CASRPIGGPNTEAFF. The CDR3 DNA sequence: TGCGCCAGCAGGCCTATAGGCGGTCCGAACACTGAAGCTTTCTTT.

V usage is TRBV19 and J usage is TRBJ1-5, with 9 positions matching TRBD1. V lost 7 bases and J lost 3; bases outside the gene matches: 7. Germline loops: CDR1 LNHDA, CDR2 SQIVND (reference sequence). The CDR3 is 15 amino acids. Here the CDR3 reads CASTLDRGNNQPQHF. For the CDR3, the DNA is TGTGCCAGTACCTTGGACAGGGGTAACAATCAGCCCCAGCATTTT.

This sequence joins TRBV27 and TRBJ1-6; 8 bases agree with TRBD1. CDR1 and CDR2 from the germline V gene are MNHEY and SMNVEV (reference sequence). The CDR3 runs 16 residues. V trimming: 6 bases; J trimming: 0 bases; junction bases outside the gene matches: 4. Here the CDR3 reads CASRRQGSSYNSPLHF. In DNA, the CDR3 is TGTGCCAGCAGACGACAGGGGAGCTCCTATAATTCACCCCTCCACTTT.

The chain carries TRBV28 and TRBJ1-1; weak D call: TRBD1 (5 bases). This CDR3 spans 14 amino acids. In germline, CDR1 is MDHEN, CDR2 SYDVKM. The ends were cut back, 3 bases at V and 5 bases at J, with 13 bases in the middle. The CDR3 loop is CASSLGQVATEAFF. The CDR3 nucleotides are TGTGCCAGCAGTTTGGGGCAGGTCGCAACTGAAGCTTTCTTT.

V is TRBV19 and J is TRBJ2-1, with 9 bases identical to TRBD2. The V and J ends lost 6 bases and 8 bases, in that order; junction bases with no gene match: 8. Per germline, CDR1 LNHDA and CDR2 SQIVND (reference sequence). This CDR3 spans 14 amino acids. CDR3 residues: CASRRGGSVDEQFF. CDR3 nucleotide sequence: TGTGCCAGTAGGCGGGGGGGCAGTGTCGATGAGCAGTTCTTC.

This clone came up a few times. The genes are TRBV30 and TRBJ2-7; unclear D gene. The CDR3 length is 12 residues. Trimming pared 0 bases from V and 4 bases from J, leaving 7 bases between. Germline values: CDR1 GTSNPN, CDR2 SVGIG (reference sequence). As DNA, the CDR3 is TGTGCCTGGAGTGTGGCAGATTACGAGCAGTACTTC. It yields the protein CAWSVADYEQYF.

The chain uses TRBV19 and TRBJ1-4; 11 nucleotides agree with TRBD1. J was trimmed by 2 bases and V by 5 bases; bases with no gene match: 10. The length of the CDR3 is 18 residues. CDR1 and CDR2 from the germline V gene are LNHDA and SQIVND (reference sequence). Here the CDR3 reads CASSPKSGTGGTNEKLFF. Here the CDR3 DNA reads TGTGCCAGTAGTCCTAAATCCGGGACAGGGGGTACTAATGAAAAACTGTTTTTT.

V is TRBV11-2 and J is TRBJ1-2, with a weak D call TRBD1 (5 bases). The CDR3 spans 15 residues. V was trimmed by 1 base and J by 2 bases, leaving 11 bases between them. The germline V gene encodes CDR1 SGHAT and CDR2 FQNNGV. CDR3 coding DNA: TGTGCCAGCAGCTTAGGACAGCTCCGAAACTATGGCTACACCTTC. Its protein is CASSLGQLRNYGYTF.

The chain combines TRBV9 with TRBJ1-1; D is perhaps TRBD1 (5 bases). CDR3 length equals 20 residues. Germline loops: CDR1 SGDLS, CDR2 YYNGEE. Trimming pared 0 bases from V and 2 bases from J, leaving 26 bases between. For the CDR3, the DNA is TGTGCCAGCAGCGTAGAGCCCGTGAAGGGGCCAGAATCACTTAACACTGAAGCTTTCTTT. Translated, it gives CASSVEPVKGPESLNTEAFF.

The chain combines TRBV10-3 with TRBJ1-1; D is uncertain. The CDR3 spans 17 residues. Per germline, CDR1 ENHRY and CDR2 SYGVKD. V lost 2 bases, J lost 1 base, and 17 bases lay in between. The DNA for the CDR3 is TGTGCCATCAGTGAGCGGCGGGATCCCTCCTCGAACACTGAAGCTTTCTTT. Its protein product is CAISERRDPSSNTEAFF.

The chain couples TRBV10-3 to TRBJ2-7; a weak D match, TRBD1 (6 bases). V lost 3 bases to trimming and J lost 2 bases, with 17 bases between them. The CDR3 length is 16 residues. The V gene's germline CDR1 is ENHRY and CDR2 SYGVKD. CDR3 sequence reads: CAISDPHRDTTYEQYF. The DNA for the CDR3 is TGTGCCATCAGTGACCCGCACAGGGATACGACCTACGAGCAGTACTTC.